The table lists the clone carrying this TCR beta chain with a few counts. The germline V gene has CDR1 WNHNN and CDR2 SYGVQD (reference sequence). The CDR3 runs 19 residues. With V trimmed by 0 bases and J by 0 bases, 10 bases remained unmatched. These data belong to a study of CD8+CD57+ T cells in acquired aplastic anemia. Selection for sequencing was limited to patients who had shown CD8+CD57+ cell expansion by flow cytometry. CDR3 and TCR beta VDJ profiling relied on genomic DNA as the template. TCRdb analysed the reads with MiXCR anew, one entry per CDR3 protein. The data contain more than 45,000 distinct CDR3 sequences, approximately 50% of them singletons.

The chain joins TRBV10-1 to TRBJ2-7; 11 nucleotides agree with TRBD1. The sequence came from a human donor with aplastic anemia. The sequenced sample consisted of sorted CD4+, CD8+, or CD8+CD57+ T cells (not recorded which) from PBMCs. CDR3 residues: CASSESGGTGGPSSYEQYF. The DNA of the CDR3 is TGCGCCAGCAGTGAGTCGGGCGGGACAGGGGGACCCAGCTCCTACGAGCAGTACTTC.